This TCR beta chain was observed in a study of blood T cell repertoires in COVID-19. Study-wide background: The United States, Italy and Spain were the sources of the acute and convalescent COVID-19 samples. T cells, B-cell-depleted T cells, or PBMCs provided the cDNA or gDNA that served as material.

The CDR3 is 15 residues long. The germline gives CDR1 SGHTA, CDR2 FQGNSA. V was cut by 1 base and J by 1 base, with 9 bases left in between. TCRdb keeps only in-frame clones here, not all; method: immunoSEQ multiplex PCR. This table has around 170,000 clones, 70% to 90% appearing once. The rearrangement joins TRBV7-2 to TRBJ2-3, with a tentative D call TRBD2 (5 bases). The sample consisted of peripheral blood. The origin of this receptor is a woman between 25 and 40 years old with active or convalescent COVID-19. This CDR3 reads CASSLGGYRTDTQYF. Written as DNA, the CDR3 is TGTGCCAGCAGCTTAGGCGGGTACCGCACAGATACGCAGTATTTT.